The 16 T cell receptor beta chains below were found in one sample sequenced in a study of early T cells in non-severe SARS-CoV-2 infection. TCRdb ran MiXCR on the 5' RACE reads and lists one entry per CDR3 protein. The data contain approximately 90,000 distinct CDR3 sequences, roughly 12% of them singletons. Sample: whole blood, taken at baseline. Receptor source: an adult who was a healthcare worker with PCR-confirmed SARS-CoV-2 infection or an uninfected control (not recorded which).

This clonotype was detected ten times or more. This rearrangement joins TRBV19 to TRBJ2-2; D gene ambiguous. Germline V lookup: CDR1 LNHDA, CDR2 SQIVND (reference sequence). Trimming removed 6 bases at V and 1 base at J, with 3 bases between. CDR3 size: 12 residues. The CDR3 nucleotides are TGTGCCAGTAGCAAGAACACCGGGGAGCTGTTTTTT. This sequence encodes CASSKNTGELFF. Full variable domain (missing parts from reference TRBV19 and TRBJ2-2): DGGITQSPKYLFRKEGQNVTLSCEQNLNHDAMYWYRQDPGQGLRLIYYSQIVNDFQKGDIAEGYSVSREKKESFPLTVTSAQKNPTAFYLCASSKNTGELFFGEGSRLTVL.

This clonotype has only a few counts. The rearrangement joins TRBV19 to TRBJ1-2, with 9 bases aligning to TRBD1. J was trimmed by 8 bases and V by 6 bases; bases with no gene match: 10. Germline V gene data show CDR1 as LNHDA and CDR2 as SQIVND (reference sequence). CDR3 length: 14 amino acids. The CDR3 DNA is TGTGCCAGTAGAGTACAGGGGGCCTTGGGCGGCTACACCTTC. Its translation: CASRVQGALGGYTF.

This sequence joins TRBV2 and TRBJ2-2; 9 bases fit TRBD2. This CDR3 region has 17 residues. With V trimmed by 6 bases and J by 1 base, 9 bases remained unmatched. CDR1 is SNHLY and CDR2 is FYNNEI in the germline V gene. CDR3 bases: TGTGCCAGCAGAGGATATAGGACTAGCGAGAACACCGGGGAGCTGTTTTTT. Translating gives CASRGYRTSENTGELFF. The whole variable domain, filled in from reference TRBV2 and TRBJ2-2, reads EPEVTQTPSHQVTQMGQEVILRCVPISNHLYFYWYRQILGQKVEFLVSFYNNEISEKSEIFDDQFSVERPDGSNFTLKIRSTKLEDSAMYFCASRGYRTSENTGELFFGEGSRLTVL.

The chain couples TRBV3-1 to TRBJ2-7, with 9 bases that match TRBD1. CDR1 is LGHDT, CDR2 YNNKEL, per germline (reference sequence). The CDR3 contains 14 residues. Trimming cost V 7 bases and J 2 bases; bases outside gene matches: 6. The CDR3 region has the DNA TGTGCCAGCACCGGAGGGACAGGGCCCTACGAGCAGTACTTC. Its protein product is CASTGGTGPYEQYF.

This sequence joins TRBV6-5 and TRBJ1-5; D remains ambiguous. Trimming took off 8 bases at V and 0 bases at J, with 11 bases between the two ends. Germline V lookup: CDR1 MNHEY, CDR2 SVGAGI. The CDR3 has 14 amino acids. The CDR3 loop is CASSGSYSNQPQHF. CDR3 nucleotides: TGTGCCAGCTCGGGGAGTTATAGCAATCAGCCCCAGCATTTT.

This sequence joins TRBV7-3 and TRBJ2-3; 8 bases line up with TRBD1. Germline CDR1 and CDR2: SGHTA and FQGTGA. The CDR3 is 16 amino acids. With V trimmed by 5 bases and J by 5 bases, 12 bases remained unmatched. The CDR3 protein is CASSPGSRGHLDTQYF. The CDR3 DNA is TGTGCCAGCAGCCCGGGCAGCAGGGGGCATTTAGATACGCAGTATTTT.

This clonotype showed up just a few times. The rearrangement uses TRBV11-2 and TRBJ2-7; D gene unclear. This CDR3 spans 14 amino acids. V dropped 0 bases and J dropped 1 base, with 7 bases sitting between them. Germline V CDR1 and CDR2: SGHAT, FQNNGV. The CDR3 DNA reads TGTGCCAGCAGCTTAGAGGCGTTATCCTACGAGCAGTACTTC. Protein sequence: CASSLEALSYEQYF.

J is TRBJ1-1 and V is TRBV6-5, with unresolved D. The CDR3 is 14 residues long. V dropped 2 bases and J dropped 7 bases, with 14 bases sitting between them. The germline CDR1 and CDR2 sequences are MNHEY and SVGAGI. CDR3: CASSYGSAGIEAFF. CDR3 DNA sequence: TGTGCCAGCAGTTACGGGTCGGCCGGGATTGAAGCTTTCTTT.

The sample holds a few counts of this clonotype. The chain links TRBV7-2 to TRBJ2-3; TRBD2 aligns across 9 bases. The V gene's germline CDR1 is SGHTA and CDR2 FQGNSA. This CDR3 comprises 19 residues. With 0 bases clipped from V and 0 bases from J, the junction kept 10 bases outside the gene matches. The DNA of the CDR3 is TGTGCCAGCAGCTTAGCCCGAGCGGGGGGATCAACTAGCACAGATACGCAGTATTTT. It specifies CASSLARAGGSTSTDTQYF.

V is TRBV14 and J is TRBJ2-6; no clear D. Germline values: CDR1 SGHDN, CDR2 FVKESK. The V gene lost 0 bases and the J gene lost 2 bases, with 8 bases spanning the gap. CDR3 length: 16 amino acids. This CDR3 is CASSQDIRAGANVLTF. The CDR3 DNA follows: TGTGCCAGCAGCCAAGATATAAGGGCTGGGGCCAACGTCCTGACTTTC.

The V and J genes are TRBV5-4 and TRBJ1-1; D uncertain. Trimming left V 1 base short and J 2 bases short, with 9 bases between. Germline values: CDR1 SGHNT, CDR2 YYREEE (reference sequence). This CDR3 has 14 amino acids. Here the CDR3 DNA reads TGTGCCAGCAGCTTGTCGGTCGATAACACTGAAGCTTTCTTT. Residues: CASSLSVDNTEAFF.

Written as DNA, the CDR3 is TGTGCCATCAGTGGGGGGACAGGGCGAGCGAATGAGCAGTTCTTC. Protein sequence: CAISGGTGRANEQFF. This chain links TRBV10-3 with TRBJ2-1, with 9 bases identical to TRBD1. The CDR3 is 15 residues long. Germline V lookup: CDR1 ENHRY, CDR2 SYGVKD. Germline trimming cut 4 bases from V and 7 bases from J; bases unmatched to any gene: 8.

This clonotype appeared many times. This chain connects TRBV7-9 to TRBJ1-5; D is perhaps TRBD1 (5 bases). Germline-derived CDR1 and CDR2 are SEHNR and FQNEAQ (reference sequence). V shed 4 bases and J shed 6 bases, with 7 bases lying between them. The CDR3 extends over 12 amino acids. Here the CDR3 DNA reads TGTGCCAGCAGCTCGGGGGGTCAGCCCCAGCATTTT. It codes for CASSSGGQPQHF.

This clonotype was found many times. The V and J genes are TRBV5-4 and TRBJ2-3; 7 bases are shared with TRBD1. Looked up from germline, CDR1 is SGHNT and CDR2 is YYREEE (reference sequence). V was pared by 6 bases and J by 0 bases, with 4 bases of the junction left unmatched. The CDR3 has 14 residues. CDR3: CASTETGSTDTQYF. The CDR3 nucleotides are TGTGCCAGCACCGAGACAGGGAGCACAGATACGCAGTATTTT. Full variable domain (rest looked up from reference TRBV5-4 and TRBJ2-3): ETGVTQSPTHLIKTRGQQVTLRCSSQSGHNTVSWYQQALGQGPQFIFQYYREEENGRGNFPPRFSGLQFPNYSSELNVNALELDDSALYLCASTETGSTDTQYFGPGTRLTVL.

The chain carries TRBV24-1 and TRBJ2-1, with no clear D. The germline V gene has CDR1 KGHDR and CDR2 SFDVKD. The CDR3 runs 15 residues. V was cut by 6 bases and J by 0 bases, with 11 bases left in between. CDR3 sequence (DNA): TGTGCCACCAGTAGGACGTCGGCCTCCTACAATGAGCAGTTCTTC. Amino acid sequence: CATSRTSASYNEQFF.

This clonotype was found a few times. The CDR3 loop is CASDSLGNTIYF. The CDR3 DNA is TGTGCCAGCGACAGCCTCGGAAACACCATATATTTT. The chain has TRBV19 and TRBJ1-3; maybe TRBD1 (5 bases). V was trimmed by 9 bases and J by 4 bases, leaving 10 bases between them. This CDR3 comprises 12 residues. In germline, CDR1 is LNHDA, CDR2 SQIVND (reference sequence).